The 25 T cell receptor beta chains below were found in one sample sequenced in a study. TCRdb reprocessed the RT-PCR reads with MiXCR, giving one entry per CDR3 protein. The sample holds about 680,000 distinct CDR3 sequences; 14% are singletons and the top ten take about 3.9%. Specimen: memory CD4+ T cells from blood. The receptors originated from a female donor in good health, serving as a healthy control.

This clonotype was picked up many times. The chain couples TRBV6-5 to TRBJ1-2; TRBD1 matches 7 bases. From germline, CDR1 is MNHEY and CDR2 SVGAGI. CDR3 size: 17 residues. V was clipped by 0 bases and J by 1 base; unmatched bases: 8. This chain's CDR3 is CASSYSGTDHINYGYTF. The CDR3 DNA reads TGTGCCAGCAGTTACTCAGGGACAGACCACATTAACTATGGCTACACCTTC.

This clonotype showed up many times. This chain uses TRBV7-6 with TRBJ2-7; 8 nucleotides match TRBD2. Losses at the gene ends were 0 bases for V and 0 bases for J; bases not matched to a gene: 7. The germline V gene has CDR1 SGHVS and CDR2 FNYEAQ. The CDR3 is 17 amino acids. CDR3 nucleotide sequence: TGTGCCAGCAGCTTAGCGCCTAGCGGGCGGAGCTCCTACGAGCAGTACTTC. This encodes CASSLAPSGRSSYEQYF. Full variable domain (remainder filled in from reference TRBV7-6 and TRBJ2-7): GAGVSQSPRYKVTKRGQDVALRCDPISGHVSLYWYRQALGQGPEFLTYFNYEAQQDKSGLPNDRFSAERPEGSISTLTIQRTEQRDSAMYRCASSLAPSGRSSYEQYFGPGTRLTVT.

This clonotype came up a few times. The chain uses TRBV6-6 and TRBJ1-6, with TRBD1 identical over 9 bases. Trimming at V came to 0 bases and at J to 7 bases, leaving 4 bases not matched to a gene. Looked up from germline, CDR1 is MNHNY and CDR2 is SVGAGI (reference sequence). The CDR3 has 16 amino acids. CDR3 in amino acids: CASSYSWTGENSPLHF. CDR3 in DNA: TGTGCCAGCAGTTACTCGTGGACAGGGGAGAATTCACCCCTCCACTTT.

The V gene is TRBV12-3 or TRBV12-4, the J gene TRBJ1-1; D uncertain. The germline V and J ends were trimmed by 8 bases and 3 bases, with 7 bases remaining between them. CDR3 size: 11 residues. CDR3 sequence (DNA): TGTGCCAGCGGGGAGTACACTGAAGCTTTCTTT. Translated: CASGEYTEAFF.

V is TRBV20-1 and J is TRBJ2-3, with TRBD2 as a possible D gene (6 bases). V lost 5 bases, J lost 3 bases, and 18 bases lay in between. CDR1 DFQATT and CDR2 SNEGSKA come from the germline V gene (reference sequence). The CDR3 extends over 15 amino acids. The CDR3 spells CSAGVVPGGTDTQYF. CDR3 nucleotides: TGCAGTGCTGGGGTGGTCCCCGGGGGAACAGATACGCAGTATTTT.

This chain's CDR3 is CASGRGGGYRGYNEQFF. Written as DNA, the CDR3 is TGTGCCAGCGGGCGCGGGGGGGGGTACAGGGGCTACAATGAGCAGTTCTTC. The chain joins TRBV12-3 or TRBV12-4 to TRBJ2-1, with 9 bases matching TRBD2. The V gene end was trimmed by 8 bases and the J gene end by 3 bases; junction bases not matched to a gene: 14. CDR3 length: 17 amino acids.

This clonotype was detected many times. The rearrangement joins TRBV7-2 to TRBJ1-2; 7 bases are shared with TRBD1. The J segment lost 0 bases and the V segment lost 1 base, leaving 5 bases of the junction unmatched. The CDR3 loop spans 16 amino acids. Germline V CDR1 and CDR2: SGHTA, FQGNSA. The CDR3: CASSLVQGSANYGYTF. The CDR3 DNA sequence: TGTGCCAGCAGCTTAGTACAGGGGAGTGCTAACTATGGCTACACCTTC.

This rearrangement joins TRBV27 to TRBJ2-3; D uncertain. There are 15 residues in the CDR3. V was cut by 3 bases and J by 0 bases, with 10 bases left in between. From germline, CDR1 is MNHEY and CDR2 SMNVEV (reference sequence). The CDR3 protein is CASSFQATSTDTQYF. The CDR3 DNA reads TGTGCCAGCAGTTTCCAGGCCACTAGCACAGATACGCAGTATTTT.

Only a few counts were recorded for this clonotype. The V and J genes are TRBV7-2 and TRBJ2-5; 8 positions match TRBD2. The CDR3 is 15 residues long. Germline V gives CDR1 SGHTA, CDR2 FQGNSA. V dropped 5 bases and J dropped 5; count of bases not matched to a gene: 10. CDR3 in DNA: TGTGCCAGCAGCCCCGACGGGGGGGCGTGGGAGACCCAGTACTTC. Translation: CASSPDGGAWETQYF.

This clonotype turned up a few times. The chain links TRBV2 to TRBJ2-1; 9 nucleotides line up with TRBD2. CDR1 and CDR2 (germline): SNHLY, FYNNEI. The ends lost 0 bases at V and 7 bases at J; junction bases unmatched: 10. This CDR3 comprises 17 residues. The CDR3 is CASSEALSSGRLNEQFF. CDR3 nucleotide sequence: TGTGCCAGCAGTGAAGCGCTTTCCAGCGGGAGGCTGAATGAGCAGTTCTTC. The full variable domain, rest sourced from reference TRBV2 and TRBJ2-1, is EPEVTQTPSHQVTQMGQEVILRCVPISNHLYFYWYRQILGQKVEFLVSFYNNEISEKSEIFDDQFSVERPDGSNFTLKIRSTKLEDSAMYFCASSEALSSGRLNEQFFGPGTRLTVL.

The chain has TRBV7-7 and TRBJ2-7; a weak D match, TRBD2 (5 bases). V was cut by 5 bases and J by 6 bases, with 14 bases left in between. The CDR3 extends over 13 amino acids. Per germline, CDR1 SSHAT and CDR2 FNYEAQ (reference sequence). The DNA of the CDR3 is TGTGCCAGCAGCGAGGGTGAGGAAGGCGAGCAGTACTTC. Its translation is CASSEGEEGEQYF.

This clonotype came up a few times. This chain uses TRBV9 with TRBJ1-2, with 8 bases matching TRBD1. The CDR3 sequence is 16 residues long. Germline V gene sequence: CDR1 SGDLS, CDR2 YYNGEE. V dropped 3 bases and J dropped 3; count of bases not matched to a gene: 10. CDR3 residues: CASSEPPGGKDYGYTF. The CDR3 coding sequence is TGTGCCAGCAGCGAGCCACCAGGGGGCAAGGACTATGGCTACACCTTC.

The chain's CDR3 is CATARDPNEKLFF. CDR3 sequence (DNA): TGTGCCACCGCCCGGGACCCAAATGAAAAACTGTTTTTT. The rearrangement links TRBV10-3 to TRBJ1-4; perhaps TRBD1 as D (5 bases). CDR3 length: 13 residues. Germline values: CDR1 ENHRY, CDR2 SYGVKD. Trimming stripped 10 bases from V and 5 bases from J, with 14 bases between.

Only a few counts were recorded for this clonotype. CDR3 DNA sequence: TGCGCCAGCAGTTATACCGGACTAGCGGGAGGGGACGGGGAGCAGTTCTTC. This sequence encodes CASSYTGLAGGDGEQFF. V usage is TRBV5-1 and J usage is TRBJ2-1; 15 nucleotides align to TRBD2. V lost 5 bases, J lost 10 bases, and 13 bases stayed unmatched. CDR1 is SGHRS, CDR2 YFSETQ, per germline. This CDR3 has 17 amino acids.

V is TRBV5-1 and J is TRBJ2-5; 10 nucleotides match TRBD2. The CDR3 spans 17 residues. V lost 0 bases, J lost 5 bases, and 10 bases stayed unmatched. CDR1 and CDR2 from the germline V gene are SGHRS and YFSETQ. CDR3 coding DNA: TGCGCCAGCAGCTTGGAGGCATGGTTAGCGGGAGGCGAGACCCAGTACTTC. Translating it yields CASSLEAWLAGGETQYF.

The V and J genes are TRBV3-1 and TRBJ2-5; 7 bases agree with TRBD2. The CDR3 runs 13 residues. With 1 base clipped from V and 4 bases from J, the junction kept 0 bases outside the gene matches. CDR1 LGHDT and CDR2 YNNKEL come from the germline V gene (reference sequence). The CDR3 region is CASSQGTRETQYF. The DNA for the CDR3 is TGTGCCAGCAGCCAAGGGACTAGAGAGACCCAGTACTTC.

A few counts support this clonotype. The CDR3 is CASSATGDGYNEQFF. The CDR3 coding sequence is TGTGCCAGCAGTGCGACAGGGGACGGCTACAATGAGCAGTTCTTC. The chain joins TRBV27 to TRBJ2-1, with 8 bases fitting TRBD1. The CDR3 runs 15 residues. V shed 5 bases and J 3 bases; nucleotides not matched to a gene: 6. Germline CDR1 reads MNHEY; CDR2 reads SMNVEV (reference sequence).

At least ten counts were recorded for this clonotype. This chain joins TRBV29-1 and TRBJ2-7; D is uncertain. Trimming removed 4 bases at V and 2 bases at J, with 12 bases between. The CDR3 loop spans 13 amino acids. CDR1 and CDR2 from the germline V gene are SQVTM and ANQGSEA. CDR3 nucleotide sequence: TGCAGCGTTGCTTCGCCTCCAGCCTACGAGCAGTACTTC. Translated, it gives CSVASPPAYEQYF.

The sample holds many counts of this clonotype. The chain has TRBV10-3 and TRBJ2-3, with D tentatively TRBD2 (6 bases). Deletions cut 3 bases from V and 4 bases from J, with 11 bases between. The CDR3 is made up of 14 amino acids. The germline V gene encodes CDR1 ENHRY and CDR2 SYGVKD. The DNA of the CDR3 is TGTGCCATCAGTGATGCGACGGGGGCAGATACGCAGTATTTT. Its translation is CAISDATGADTQYF.

This clonotype occurred a few times. The rearrangement uses TRBV5-1 and TRBJ2-6; 7 bases line up with TRBD1. J gave up 2 bases and V 2 bases, and 10 bases lay outside the gene matches. The CDR3 sequence is 18 residues long. The V gene's germline CDR1 is SGHRS and CDR2 YFSETQ. CDR3 nucleotides: TGCGCCAGCAGCTTTGGACAGGAAATTCTGCCTGGGGCCAACGTCCTGACTTTC. Translation: CASSFGQEILPGANVLTF. The full variable domain, in which reference TRBV5-1 and TRBJ2-6 provide the parts outside the CDR3, is KAGVTQTPRYLIKTRGQQVTLSCSPISGHRSVSWYQQTPGQGLQFLFEYFSETQRNKGNFPGRFSGRQFSNSRSEMNVSTLELGDSALYLCASSFGQEILPGANVLTFGAGSRLTVL.

On this clonotype itself: Likely a read error: the CDR3 ends without its conserved phenylalanine or tryptophan. The chain is built from TRBV6-5 and TRBJ2-5; D is unresolved. Germline V gene lookup returns CDR1 MNHEY and CDR2 SVGAGI. Trimming removed 2 bases at V and 4 bases at J, with 8 bases between. CDR3 length: 13 residues. The DNA for the CDR3 is TGTGCCAGCAGTTACAGGGTGAGAGAGACCCAGTACTTA. It translates to CASSYRVRETQYL.

This clonotype was seen repeatedly, ten times or more. The CDR3 coding sequence is TGTGCCAGCAGTTTAGGGACTAGCGGGATAATGTACGAGCAGTACTTC. It specifies CASSLGTSGIMYEQYF. The V call is TRBV12-3 or TRBV12-4, the J call TRBJ2-7; TRBD2 matches at 12 bases. Trimming cost V 1 base and J 4 bases; bases outside gene matches: 5. The CDR3 runs 16 residues.

This clonotype was picked up many times. The V and J genes are TRBV5-1 and TRBJ1-5, with unresolved D. The CDR3 covers 15 residues. Germline V gene data show CDR1 as SGHRS and CDR2 as YFSETQ. Deletions cut 4 bases from V and 5 bases from J, with 16 bases between. In nucleotides, the CDR3 is TGCGCCAGCAGCCCGGAGGGCAGTTCCTATCAGCCCCAGCATTTT. Translation gives CASSPEGSSYQPQHF.

This clonotype has just a few counts. The chain combines TRBV5-1 with TRBJ1-2; 7 positions match TRBD1. With V trimmed by 5 bases and J by 0 bases, 7 bases remained unmatched. Looked up from germline, CDR1 is SGHRS and CDR2 is YFSETQ. CDR3 length: 15 residues. The CDR3 region has the DNA TGCGCCAGCAGAATGGGGCAGGGGGCTAACTATGGCTACACCTTC. Protein product: CASRMGQGANYGYTF.

V is TRBV5-6 and J is TRBJ1-2; 11 bases align to TRBD1. The CDR3 contains 14 residues. V gave up 6 bases and J gave up 5 bases; unmatched junction bases: 6. Germline V gene data show CDR1 as SGHDT and CDR2 as YYEEEE. CDR3 DNA sequence: TGTGCCAGCATCCGGACAGGGGGCAAGTATGGCTACACCTTC. Translating it yields CASIRTGGKYGYTF.